This TCR beta chain is drawn from a study of OX40 agonist ivuxolimab in advanced cancers. On the study more broadly: Three partial responders included one hepatocellular carcinoma patient and two cutaneous melanoma patients. Whole-study findings and limits: Some patients without response likewise showed low normalized clonal expansion.

A word on this clone: Its antigen is unidentified.

Here immunoSEQ multiplex PCR was the method, and the copy in TCRdb shows in-frame clones only, minus some. The profile shows 98,000 or so clones, around 94% of them singletons. Source: CD4+ or CD8+ T cells sorted from blood, taken in a trial of the OX40 agonist ivuxolimab. The receptor was derived from an adult with an advanced solid tumor such as melanoma, head and neck, liver or kidney cancer.

CDR3 amino acids: CASSPPDRGANYGYTF. CDR3 nucleotides: TGTGCCAGCAGCCCCCCGGACAGGGGAGCTAACTATGGCTACACCTTC. The chain couples TRBV4-2 to TRBJ1-2, with 9 bases fitting TRBD1. The CDR3 extends over 16 amino acids. V gave up 4 bases and J gave up 0 bases; unmatched junction bases: 6. The germline V gene has CDR1 LGHNA and CDR2 YNFKEQ.